A single sample gave rise to the 32 T cell receptor beta chains below, sequenced in a study of cytomegalovirus exposure and HLA in healthy donors (dated by TCRdb to about 2017). Receptor amplification or capture employed the immunoSEQ multiplex PCR assay. The multiplex PCR relied on a mix of 60 forward primers for TCR Vbeta segments and 13 reverse primers for TCR Jbeta segments. Entries here come from immuneACCESS through TCRdb and include only in-frame sequences with V and J called. Some clones fail to appear in such tables; in the studies checked, an unresolved V gene covers under half of the shortfall, and the cause of the remainder is unknown. The sample table shows some 130,000 clones, and over 65% are seen once. 0.95% to 1.5% of the sample is in the top ten clones. Material for sequencing was PBMCs. The receptors shown here come from a man aged 50 to 60 in good health and CMV-seronegative.

The genes are TRBV4-1 and TRBJ1-1; 7 bases fit TRBD1. This CDR3 has 14 amino acids. Germline CDR1 reads MGHRA; CDR2 reads YSYEKL. The J segment lost 8 bases and the V segment lost 3 bases, leaving 9 bases of the junction unmatched. This chain's CDR3 is CASSHPDRKAEAFF. In DNA form, the CDR3 reads TGCGCCAGCAGCCATCCGGACAGGAAAGCCGAAGCTTTCTTT.

This rearrangement joins TRBV10-3 to TRBJ1-2; 7 bases line up with TRBD1. CDR3 length equals 14 residues. CDR1 is ENHRY, CDR2 SYGVKD, per germline. The trim removed 0 bases at V and 10 bases at J, leaving 8 bases unmatched. In nucleotides, the CDR3 is TGTGCCATCAGTGAGTCAGGACAGACAGGGCACTACACCTTC. This encodes CAISESGQTGHYTF.

This clone has a handful of counts. J is TRBJ2-7 and V is TRBV7-8; the D gene is possibly TRBD2 (5 bases). Between the trimmed V and J ends, which lost 2 bases and 5 bases, there was a span of 19 bases. Germline V gene sequence: CDR1 SGHVS, CDR2 FQNEAQ. The CDR3 is 16 amino acids. CDR3 sequence (DNA): TGTGCCAGCAGCTTAAGCACCGGGGTCGGTGAAAACGAGCAGTACTTC. It yields the protein CASSLSTGVGENEQYF.

This clone occurred once. This chain connects TRBV25-1 to TRBJ2-5; TRBD1 might be the D (6 bases). The DNA end favors TRBJ2-7, so the J call may be wrong. The CDR3 length is 15 residues. Germline loops: CDR1 MGHDK, CDR2 SYGVNS. The CDR3, as DNA: TGTGCCAGCAGTGAACCCACTACCAGGGGATACGAGCAGTACTTC. This translates into CASSEPTTRGYEQYF.

There are a few counts of this clone. The rearrangement uses TRBV2 and TRBJ1-5; D gene ambiguous. The germline V and J ends were trimmed by 11 bases and 3 bases, with 14 bases remaining between them. Germline assignment: CDR1 SNHLY and CDR2 FYNNEI. This CDR3 has 13 amino acids. The CDR3 spells CASREVHNQPQHF. CDR3 DNA: TGTGCCTCCCGGGAGGTGCACAATCAGCCCCAGCATTTT.

The chain couples TRBV6-6 to TRBJ1-3; 9 bases map to TRBD1. The CDR3 sequence is 16 residues long. CDR1 and CDR2 (germline): MNHNY, SVGAGI (reference sequence). V shed 6 bases and J 0 bases; nucleotides not matched to a gene: 6. The DNA of the CDR3 is TGTGCCAGCAGCACCGGACAGGGGTACTCTGGAAACACCATATATTTT. It translates to CASSTGQGYSGNTIYF.

The chain links TRBV28 to TRBJ2-2; D ambiguous. With 1 base removed from V and 6 bases from J, the gap between germline ends came to 9 bases. Germline loops: CDR1 MDHEN, CDR2 SYDVKM. The CDR3 contains 14 residues. CDR3 DNA: TGTGCCAGCAGTTTATTAGACATATCCGGGGAGCTGTTTTTT. Its translation: CASSLLDISGELFF. The full variable domain, in which reference TRBV28 and TRBJ2-2 provide the parts outside the CDR3, is DVKVTQSSRYLVKRTGEKVFLECVQDMDHENMFWYRQDPGLGLRLIYFSYDVKMKEKGDIPEGYSVSREKKERFSLILESASTNQTSMYLCASSLLDISGELFFGEGSRLTVL.

The chain uses TRBV18 and TRBJ1-2, with TRBD1 matching over 7 bases. Trimming removed 2 bases from V and 10 bases from J; junction bases left unmatched: 7. Germline V lookup: CDR1 KGHSH, CDR2 LQKENI. CDR3 size: 13 residues. The CDR3 coding sequence is TGTGCCAGCTCACCAGACAGGGACCTTTCCTACACCTTC. Translated, it gives CASSPDRDLSYTF.

This sequence joins TRBV4-2 and TRBJ2-2, with D possibly being TRBD1 (6 bases). The CDR3 is 15 amino acids. Looked up from germline, CDR1 is LGHNA and CDR2 is YNFKEQ. Trimming pared 0 bases from V and 4 bases from J, leaving 9 bases between. CDR3 region: CASSQEGQSTGELFF. The CDR3 bases are TGTGCCAGCAGCCAAGAAGGACAGTCCACCGGGGAGCTGTTTTTT.

V is TRBV28 and J is TRBJ2-4; 8 bases align to TRBD1. CDR3 length: 16 amino acids. The V and J ends lost 6 bases and 1 base, in that order; junction bases with no gene match: 8. Germline V lookup: CDR1 MDHEN, CDR2 SYDVKM. CDR3 nucleotides: TGTGCCAGCAGGCAGGGGGCGGGGAGGGCCAAAAACATTCAGTACTTC. Its translation: CASRQGAGRAKNIQYF. Using reference TRBV28 and TRBJ2-4 for the parts outside the CDR3, the full variable domain is DVKVTQSSRYLVKRTGEKVFLECVQDMDHENMFWYRQDPGLGLRLIYFSYDVKMKEKGDIPEGYSVSREKKERFSLILESASTNQTSMYLCASRQGAGRAKNIQYFGAGTRLSVL.

This chain joins TRBV11-3 and TRBJ2-1; 14 bases agree with TRBD2. CDR1 and CDR2 from the germline V gene are SGHNT and YENEEA. V trimming: 0 bases; J trimming: 8 bases; junction bases outside the gene matches: 12. The CDR3 covers 19 residues. CDR3 sequence: CASSLDGPRTSGRRDEQFF. CDR3 DNA: TGTGCCAGCAGCTTAGATGGGCCCAGGACTAGCGGGAGGCGGGATGAGCAGTTCTTC.

The chain carries TRBV10-3 and TRBJ1-2; D is perhaps TRBD1 (6 bases). Per the germline V gene, CDR1 is ENHRY and CDR2 is SYGVKD. This CDR3 region has 12 residues. The germline V and J ends were trimmed by 5 bases and 2 bases, with 6 bases remaining between them. CDR3 sequence reads: CAISQGNYGYTF. The CDR3 DNA sequence: TGTGCCATCAGTCAGGGGAACTATGGCTACACCTTC.

V usage is TRBV29-1 and J usage is TRBJ2-3; 8 bases are shared with TRBD1. V lost 5 bases and J lost 0; bases outside the gene matches: 13. The CDR3 length is 17 residues. Germline CDR1 and CDR2: SQVTM and ANQGSEA. CDR3: CSVRRRTGIFSTDTQYF. The CDR3 DNA sequence: TGCAGCGTTCGGAGACGGACAGGGATTTTTAGCACAGATACGCAGTATTTT.

The chain uses TRBV28 and TRBJ2-3; tentative D call: TRBD1 (5 bases). The V end lost 3 bases, the J end lost 2 bases, and 18 bases lay between the germline ends. CDR1 is MDHEN, CDR2 SYDVKM, per germline. The CDR3 has 17 amino acids. CDR3 DNA sequence: TGTGCCAGCAGTTTCCCTTTTGCTGACAGTTTCACAGATACGCAGTATTTT. This sequence encodes CASSFPFADSFTDTQYF.

This chain links TRBV6-4 with TRBJ2-3, with D possibly matching TRBD2 (5 bases). V was trimmed by 5 bases and J by 0 bases, leaving 12 bases between them. The CDR3 has 15 residues. Per germline, CDR1 MRHNA and CDR2 SNTAGT. The CDR3 loop reads CASSLSGDSTDTQYF. DNA for the CDR3: TGTGCCAGCAGTTTAAGCGGAGATAGCACAGATACGCAGTATTTT.

The V call is TRBV6-1, the J call TRBJ2-7, with 8 bases identical to TRBD1. Germline V CDR1 and CDR2: MNHNS, SASEGT. The CDR3 loop spans 13 amino acids. The junction had 6 bases not matched to a gene; V was cut back by 6 bases and J by 5 bases. Here the CDR3 reads CASREDRVHEQYF. In DNA, the CDR3 is TGTGCCAGCAGAGAGGACAGGGTCCACGAGCAGTACTTC.

This rearrangement joins TRBV29-1 to TRBJ2-7; possibly TRBD2 for D (6 bases). This CDR3 contains 10 residues. Per the germline V gene, CDR1 is SQVTM and CDR2 is ANQGSEA. V was cut by 6 bases and J by 10 bases, with 13 bases left in between. The CDR3 loop reads CSVRTGDQYF. The CDR3 DNA reads as TGCAGCGTCCGTACGGGGGATCAGTACTTC.

The gene calls are TRBV9 and TRBJ2-2; D perhaps matches TRBD2 (5 bases). V lost 0 bases and J lost 8, with 8 bases in between. Germline V CDR1 and CDR2: SGDLS, YYNGEE. The length of the CDR3 is 13 residues. The CDR3, as DNA: TGTGCCAGCAGCGTAGTCGGGGATGGGGAGCTGTTTTTT. It yields the protein CASSVVGDGELFF. Supplemented by reference TRBV9 and TRBJ2-2, the full variable domain reads DSGVTQTPKHLITATGQRVTLRCSPRSGDLSVYWYQQSLDQGLQFLIQYYNGEERAKGNILERFSAQQFPDLHSELNLSSLELGDSALYFCASSVVGDGELFFGEGSRLTVL.

This clone was recorded only once. V is TRBV19 and J is TRBJ2-6, with D maybe TRBD1 (6 bases). V was clipped by 5 bases and J by 0 bases, with 11 bases between them. The CDR3 contains 16 residues. Germline V lookup: CDR1 LNHDA, CDR2 SQIVND (reference sequence). CDR3 sequence (DNA): TGTGCCAGTAGTGGACAGCGGAGCTCTGGGGCCAACGTCCTGACTTTC. Its translation: CASSGQRSSGANVLTF.

The gene calls are TRBV11-2 and TRBJ2-3; 8 bases match TRBD1. J was trimmed by 2 bases and V by 1 base; bases with no gene match: 14. From germline, CDR1 is SGHAT and CDR2 FQNNGV. CDR3 size: 19 residues. This CDR3 reads CASSLVNHYGQGSTDTQYF. The CDR3 bases are TGTGCCAGCAGCTTAGTCAACCACTACGGACAGGGATCCACAGATACGCAGTATTTT.

CDR3 bases: TGTGCCAGCAGTACACTAGCGGGAGGTCTCAATGAGCAGTTCTTC. Translation: CASSTLAGGLNEQFF. This chain joins TRBV6-4 and TRBJ2-1; TRBD2 agrees at 12 bases. The length of the CDR3 is 15 residues. Germline CDR1 MRHNA, CDR2 SNTAGT. The trim removed 5 bases at V and 6 bases at J, leaving 5 bases unmatched.

The chain is built from TRBV7-2 and TRBJ2-1, with 11 bases fitting TRBD2. Unmatched junction bases numbered 10, after V lost 5 bases and J lost 4 bases. CDR3 length: 17 amino acids. Germline CDR1 SGHTA, CDR2 FQGNSA. The CDR3 region is CASSPFHGTSGYNEQFF. In DNA form, the CDR3 reads TGTGCCAGCAGCCCATTTCACGGGACTAGCGGATACAATGAGCAGTTCTTC.

The J gene is TRBJ2-1, the V gene TRBV5-1, with TRBD2 identical over 13 bases. V trimming: 0 bases; J trimming: 7 bases; junction bases outside the gene matches: 4. The CDR3 length is 16 residues. Germline lookup yields CDR1 SGHRS and CDR2 YFSETQ. CDR3 nucleotide sequence: TGCGCCAGCAGCTTGGCCGGGACTAGCGGGACAAATGAGCAGTTCTTC. This sequence encodes CASSLAGTSGTNEQFF.

V is TRBV7-7 and J is TRBJ2-5, with TRBD2 matching 7 bases. This CDR3 comprises 12 residues. Germline CDR1 SSHAT, CDR2 FNYEAQ (reference sequence). In DNA form, the CDR3 reads TGTGCTACTGGAGCGGGACAAGAGACCCAGTACTTC. Amino acid sequence: CATGAGQETQYF.

The chain employs TRBV10-3 and TRBJ2-5, with TRBD2 matching over 7 bases. CDR3 length: 15 residues. V was pared by 5 bases and J by 5 bases, with 11 bases of the junction left unmatched. Germline assignment: CDR1 ENHRY and CDR2 SYGVKD. The CDR3 loop is CAISWGGTVGETQYF. DNA for the CDR3: TGTGCCATCAGTTGGGGAGGGACGGTCGGGGAGACCCAGTACTTC.

CDR3 DNA sequence: TGTGCCAGCAGCTTGGCCTCAGCGGGGAGCTACGAGCAGTACTTC. Its protein product is CASSLASAGSYEQYF. The chain combines TRBV5-4 with TRBJ2-7; 7 bases match TRBD2. V gave up 0 bases and J gave up 3 bases; unmatched junction bases: 6. The CDR3 contains 15 residues. CDR1 and CDR2 from the germline V gene are SGHNT and YYREEE (reference sequence).

V and J are TRBV28 and TRBJ2-4, with 7 bases matching TRBD2. There are 16 residues in the CDR3. V shed 5 bases and J 2 bases; nucleotides not matched to a gene: 9. The germline gives CDR1 MDHEN, CDR2 SYDVKM. The CDR3, as DNA: TGTGCCAGCAGTCCTCCTAGCGGACTCCCCAAAAACATTCAGTACTTC. The encoded protein is CASSPPSGLPKNIQYF.

The chain uses TRBV29-1 and TRBJ2-1, with a weak D call TRBD2 (5 bases). Trimming cost V 4 bases and J 3 bases, with 7 bases left between them. The germline CDR1 and CDR2 sequences are SQVTM and ANQGSEA. This CDR3 comprises 12 residues. CDR3 bases: TGCAGCGTTGGCGGGTTCTACAATGAGCAGTTCTTC. Its translation: CSVGGFYNEQFF.

This rearrangement joins TRBV28 to TRBJ2-7, with 8 bases identical to TRBD2. From germline, CDR1 is MDHEN and CDR2 SYDVKM. Losses at the gene ends were 2 bases for V and 3 bases for J; bases not matched to a gene: 3. The CDR3 has 14 amino acids. CDR3 in amino acids: CASSLSGGHYEQYF. Written as DNA, the CDR3 is TGTGCCAGCAGTTTAAGCGGGGGACACTACGAGCAGTACTTC.

On this clone itself: At one of its ends the junction is not consistent with the germline gene, which may arise from a read error. The rearrangement links TRBV7-7 to TRBJ2-4; 7 bases map to TRBD1. Germline V gene data show CDR1 as SSHAT and CDR2 as FNYEAQ (reference sequence). The CDR3 sequence is 15 residues long. The CDR3 region has the DNA TGTGCTAGCAGCTCTGCGGACAGGTACAAAAACATTCAGTACTTC. This codes for CASSSADRYKNIQYF.

This chain uses TRBV5-8 with TRBJ2-1; 13 bases align to TRBD2. The CDR3 length is 18 residues. J lost 4 bases, V lost 4 bases, and 11 bases had no gene match. The germline V gene has CDR1 SGHTS and CDR2 YDEGEE. The DNA of the CDR3 is TGTGCCAGCAGCAAGGGACTAGCGGGACCGGAACTATACAATGAGCAGTTCTTC. It specifies CASSKGLAGPELYNEQFF.

This sequence joins TRBV27 and TRBJ1-4; D is unclear. Germline loops: CDR1 MNHEY, CDR2 SMNVEV (reference sequence). V lost 2 bases, J lost 1 base, and 8 bases lay in between. CDR3 length: 15 residues. Written as DNA, the CDR3 is TGTGCCAGCAGTTTAAATGCGGGAACTAATGAAAAACTGTTTTTT. As protein: CASSLNAGTNEKLFF. The complete variable domain, with remaining parts taken from reference TRBV27 and TRBJ1-4, reads EAQVTQNPRYLITVTGKKLTVTCSQNMNHEYMSWYRQDPGLGLRQIYYSMNVEVTDKGDVPEGYKVSRKEKRNFPLILESPSPNQTSLYFCASSLNAGTNEKLFFGSGTQLSVL.